This is a list of T cell receptor beta chains from one sample in a study of shared clonotypes between healthy human individuals. Method: immunoSEQ multiplex PCR; TCRdb's copy keeps in-frame clones and lacks some. The sample has about 580,000 clones, roughly 98% seen once. The sample consisted of naive CD8+ T cells sorted from blood. These receptors were obtained from a man under 40 in good health. Both conserved end residues are part of each CDR3. A D gene is named only where the DNA matches it firmly. Rows give clone size only sometimes, using once, few, many, or a class for an expanded clone.

d_gene	abundance	v_gene	j_gene	CDR3nt	CDR3aa
NA	NA	TRBV4-1	TRBJ2-7	TGCGCCAGCAGCCAAGATCTGGCGTTTAGCTCCTACGAGCAGTACTTC	CASSQDLAFSSYEQYF
NA	NA	TRBV5-4	TRBJ2-7	TGTGCCAGCAGCCCCGTTCTCAGCCGAGAGCAGTACTTC	CASSPVLSREQYF
NA	NA	TRBV5-1	TRBJ2-3	TGCGCCAGCAGCTTAATAGATACGCAGTATTTT	CASSLIDTQYF
NA	NA	TRBV7-2	TRBJ1-4	TGTGCCAGCAGCTCCGGGGAAGGTCCAGCCGCTGAAAAACTGTTTTTT	CASSSGEGPAAEKLFF
NA	once	TRBV28	TRBJ2-1	TGTGCCAGCAGTCCAGACAATGAGCAGTTCTTC	CASSPDNEQFF
NA	NA	TRBV28	TRBJ1-1	TGTGCCAGCAGTTTTAATGTGGGGCTGAACACTGAAGCTTTCTTT	CASSFNVGLNTEAFF
NA	NA	TRBV14	TRBJ2-3	TGTGCCAGCAGCCAAGAGCCAGATAACTCAGATACGCAGTATTTT	CASSQEPDNSDTQYF
NA	once	TRBV7-9	TRBJ2-3	TGTGCCAGCCGGCCTCCGGGACTTTACACAGATACGCAGTATTTT	CASRPPGLYTDTQYF
TRBD2	NA	TRBV7-9	TRBJ2-7	TGTGCCAGCAGCCCACCAGGACTAGCGGCTTTTTTTTACGAGCAGTACTTC	CASSPPGLAAFFYEQYF
NA	NA	TRBV2	TRBJ2-7	TGTGCCAGCAGTGAACCGGCTGCGGATCAGTACTTC	CASSEPAADQYF
TRBD2	NA	TRBV10-3	TRBJ2-1	TGTGCCATCCAGAGGGAGGGAGGAAAGACCGGCAGCTCCTACAATGAGCAGTTCTTC	CAIQREGGKTGSSYNEQFF
TRBD2	NA	TRBV10-3	TRBJ2-1	TGTGCCATCAGTGAGCCAGGACTAGCGCCTGACAATGAGCAGTTCTTC	CAISEPGLAPDNEQFF
TRBD1	NA	TRBV7-2	TRBJ1-5	TGTGCCAGCAGCTATTACAGGGGCGCCAATCAGCCCCAGCATTTT	CASSYYRGANQPQHF
NA	NA	TRBV6-5	TRBJ2-7	TGTGCCAGCAGTAACAGGGACTTGTCCTACGAGCAGTACTTC	CASSNRDLSYEQYF
NA	NA	TRBV21-1	TRBJ1-2	TGTGCCAGCAGCGGACCGAACTATGGCTACACCTTC	CASSGPNYGYTF
NA	NA	TRBV5-1	TRBJ2-2	TGCGCCAGCAGCTGGAGACTAGGGACCGAGGTTTCGGTGCTAGATAACACCGGGGAGCTGTTTTTT	CASSWRLGTEVSVLDNTGELFF
NA	NA	TRBV7-2	TRBJ2-7	TGTGCCAGCAGCTTAGTGACAGCGAGCACCTACGAGCAGTACTTC	CASSLVTASTYEQYF
TRBD1	NA	TRBV9	TRBJ1-5	TGTGCCAGCAGCGAATCAAGGACAGGGGGCGTTTTGCGCAATCAGCCCCAGCATTTT	CASSESRTGGVLRNQPQHF
NA	NA	TRBV29-1	TRBJ2-3	TGCAGCGTTGAAGGGGGCGGTCCCAGCACAGATACGCAGTATTTT	CSVEGGGPSTDTQYF
TRBD1	NA	TRBV7-9	TRBJ1-2	TGTGCCAGCAGCTTAGGGCAGGGGGCGCGTCGCATCGACTACACCTTC	CASSLGQGARRIDYTF
TRBD1	NA	TRBV4-1	TRBJ1-2	TGCGCCAGCAGCCAAGTTCCAGGACAGGGAGCCTATGGCTACACCTTC	CASSQVPGQGAYGYTF
NA	once	TRBV5-1	TRBJ1-5	TGCGCCAGCAGCAAAGAGGGGAGCGACAATCAGCCCCAGCATTTT	CASSKEGSDNQPQHF
NA	once	TRBV7-9	TRBJ2-5	TGTGCCAGCAGCTCCTTATGGCGTGAGACCCAGTACTTC	CASSSLWRETQYF
NA	NA	TRBV5-1	TRBJ2-1	TGCGCCAGCAGCTTGAGACAGACTGAGCAGTTCTTC	CASSLRQTEQFF
TRBD1	NA	TRBV29-1	TRBJ2-1	TGCAGCGTTTGCGGACAGGGAAACAATGAGCAGTTCTTC	CSVCGQGNNEQFF
NA	NA	TRBV27	TRBJ1-5	TGTGCCAGCAGTTCCCCAAATCAGCCCCAGCATTTT	CASSSPNQPQHF
NA	NA	TRBV29-1	TRBJ1-4	TGCAGCGTTGAAGGGATTAATGAAAAACTGTTTTTT	CSVEGINEKLFF
TRBD1	once	TRBV9	TRBJ2-1	TGTGCCAGCAGCGTACCGGAAGTCCAGGGGGTTTCTCCCCAGCGCCCCTCCTACAATGAGCAGTTCTTC	CASSVPEVQGVSPQRPSYNEQFF
NA	NA	TRBV9	TRBJ2-7	TGTGCCAGCAGCGCCGGGGGCTCCTACGAGCAGTACTTC	CASSAGGSYEQYF
NA	NA	TRBV7-6	TRBJ1-5	TGTGCCAGCAGCTCAGGGGAGGATCAGCCCCAGCATTTT	CASSSGEDQPQHF
NA	NA	TRBV6-5	TRBJ2-7	TGTGCCAGCAGTTGGGGTCCCAGCGTAGGAGAGCAGTACTTC	CASSWGPSVGEQYF
NA	NA	TRBV14	TRBJ2-7	TGTGCCAGCAGCCACAGATCCGGGACCATCTACGAGCAGTACTTC	CASSHRSGTIYEQYF
NA	NA	TRBV5-1	TRBJ1-1	TGCGCCAGCAGCCAACTGGGGGGTATGAACACTGAAGCTTTCTTT	CASSQLGGMNTEAFF
NA	NA	TRBV4-1	TRBJ2-6	TGCGCCAGCAGCCAAAGGGAAGCTGGGGCCAACGTCCTGACTTTC	CASSQREAGANVLTF
NA	NA	TRBV7-3	TRBJ2-1	TGTGCCAGCAGCTTCTTCAGCGGCAGCTACAATGAGCAGTTCTTC	CASSFFSGSYNEQFF
TRBD1	once	TRBV4-3	TRBJ2-7	TGCGCCAGCAGCCAGGAAACAGGGGACTCCTACGAGCAGTACTTC	CASSQETGDSYEQYF
NA	NA	TRBV5-1	TRBJ2-7	TGCGCCAGCAATGACTGGAACTACGAGCAGTACTTC	CASNDWNYEQYF
NA	NA	TRBV5-4	TRBJ1-5	TGTGCCAGCAGCAACATGGGGGTGGCGAATCAGCCCCAGCATTTT	CASSNMGVANQPQHF
TRBD1	NA	TRBV11-2	TRBJ2-2	TGTGCCAGCAGCTTAGTGGTGGGACAGGGGGCCGGGGAGCTGTTTTTT	CASSLVVGQGAGELFF